This is a list of T cell receptor beta chains from one sample in a study of PD-1 blockade in classical Hodgkin lymphoma. TCRdb keeps only in-frame clones here, not all; method: immunoSEQ multiplex PCR. The repertoire holds some 96,000 clones, with more than 80% as singletons. This specimen consisted of peripheral blood mononuclear cells (PBMCs), obtained before the second cycle of nivolumab. All receptors come from a human donor with classical Hodgkin lymphoma. The CDR3 runs from the conserved cysteine through the conserved F or W. A D gene is named only where the DNA matches it firmly. Size tells how often a clone was seen (once, few, many) or the class of an expanded clone, and some rows leave it out.

d_call	clone_size	j_call	v_call	cdr3_nt	cdr3_aa
TRBD2	NA	TRBJ2-3	TRBV5-6	TGTGCCAGCAGCTGGAGTGGACTAGCGGGTAGGACTAGCACAGATACGCAGTATTTT	CASSWSGLAGRTSTDTQYF
TRBD2	NA	TRBJ2-5	TRBV10-1	TGCGCCAGCAGTGAAGTTTTGGGGACTAGCGAAGAGACCCAGTACTTC	CASSEVLGTSEETQYF
NA	few	TRBJ2-3	TRBV9	TGTGCCAGCAGCCCACCCCCGTGGTCTCCGAGCACAGATACGCAGTATTTT	CASSPPPWSPSTDTQYF
TRBD1	few	TRBJ2-2	TRBV27	TGTGCCAGCAGTTTACCGCAGGGGGTTTTTTCGACCGGGGAGCTGTTTTTT	CASSLPQGVFSTGELFF
TRBD1	NA	TRBJ2-1	TRBV5-1	TGCGCCAGCAGGCGGGGACAGGGTTGGGTTGAGCAGTTCTTC	CASRRGQGWVEQFF
TRBD2	NA	TRBJ2-1	TRBV5-1	TGCGCCAGCAGGCCGAGCGGGGTCCCCTCCAATGAGCAGTTCTTC	CASRPSGVPSNEQFF
NA	NA	TRBJ2-1	TRBV6-4	TGTGCCAGCAGTTCCGGACTACCGGGGAGCTCCTACAATGAGCAGTTCTTC	CASSSGLPGSSYNEQFF
NA	once	TRBJ2-7	TRBV5-1	TGCGCCAGCAGCTTAAGAGGCCTCACCTACGAGCAGTACTTC	CASSLRGLTYEQYF
NA	NA	TRBJ2-1	TRBV19	TGTGCCAGTAGTATAACCGGGGGACCGTACAATGAGCAGTTCTTC	CASSITGGPYNEQFF
NA	NA	TRBJ2-6	TRBV4-2	TGTGCCAGCAGCCACCAAGTTGGGCCCCCTGGGGCCAACGTCCTGACTTTC	CASSHQVGPPGANVLTF
TRBD2	NA	TRBJ2-3	TRBV10-3	TGTGCCATCAGGGGACTAGTGCGCACAGATACGCAGTATTTT	CAIRGLVRTDTQYF
TRBD2	NA	TRBJ2-1	TRBV5-4	TGTGCCAGCAGCCTTCCGGGACTAGAGTCGAATGAGCAGTTCTTC	CASSLPGLESNEQFF
NA	NA	TRBJ2-5	TRBV23-1	TGCGCCAGCAGTCAAGGAACTCTATTTACCGCAGAGACCCAGTACTTC	CASSQGTLFTAETQYF
NA	NA	TRBJ1-3	TRBV6-1	TGTGCCAGCAGTGAACCAGGGACTGGAAACACCATATATTTT	CASSEPGTGNTIYF
NA	once	TRBJ1-2	TRBV7-8	TGTGCCAGCAGCTTAGCAGGACGGATATATGGCTACACCTTC	CASSLAGRIYGYTF
TRBD2	NA	TRBJ2-1	TRBV6-5	TGTGCCAGCAGTTACTTGCGACTAGCGGGAGTGGATGAGCAGTTCTTC	CASSYLRLAGVDEQFF
NA	NA	TRBJ1-3	TRBV10-3	TGTGCCATCAGTGGGGGGGAAAGCTCTGGAAACACCATATATTTT	CAISGGESSGNTIYF
TRBD1	NA	TRBJ1-1	TRBV5-1	TGCGCCAGCAGCTTGGGGACAGGGGCTGAAGCTTTCTTT	CASSLGTGAEAFF
NA	NA	TRBJ1-2	TRBV10-3	TGTGCCATCAGTGAAATCCAGGGGCATGGCTACACCTTC	CAISEIQGHGYTF
TRBD1	NA	TRBJ2-3	TRBV5-1	TGCGCCAGCAGCTCGGGACAGCACCCCACAGATACGCAGTATTTT	CASSSGQHPTDTQYF
NA	many	TRBJ2-6	TRBV19	TGTGCCAGTAGTCTAAAGTTCTCTGGGGCCAACGTCCTGACTTTC	CASSLKFSGANVLTF
NA	once	TRBJ2-6	TRBV30	TGTGCCTGGAGTTTCTCGGGGTCTGGGGCCAACGTCCTGACTTTC	CAWSFSGSGANVLTF
NA	NA	TRBJ1-1	TRBV18	TGTGCCAGCTCGGGTAACACTGAAGCTTTCTTT	CASSGNTEAFF
NA	NA	TRBJ2-7	TRBV7-2	TGTGCCAGCAGCCTAAGACAGGCGCCCTACGAGCAGTACTTC	CASSLRQAPYEQYF
NA	NA	TRBJ1-1	TRBV18	TGTGCCAGCTCACCATCCCTAGCAGGCCTGAACACTGAAGCTTTCTTT	CASSPSLAGLNTEAFF
NA	NA	TRBJ2-7	TRBV7-9	TGTGCCAGCAGCTTAGCGGTCGGGGCAGGGTTGGAGTCTGAGCAGTACTTC	CASSLAVGAGLESEQYF
NA	NA	TRBJ2-2	TRBV2	TGTGCCAGCAGTGAAGCCAGGACCGGGGAGCTGTTTTTT	CASSEARTGELFF
NA	NA	TRBJ2-3	TRBV5-6	TGTGCCAGCAGCTTGGTTAACAGGGACACAGATACGCAGTATTTT	CASSLVNRDTDTQYF
TRBD1	NA	TRBJ2-7	TRBV2	TGTGCCAGCAGGGACGGGACAGGGGGCCACGAGCAGTACTTC	CASRDGTGGHEQYF
NA	NA	TRBJ1-2	TRBV27	TGTGCCAGCAGTTACGGCCTAGGGAACTATGGCTACACCTTC	CASSYGLGNYGYTF
NA	NA	TRBJ2-1	TRBV4-2	TGTGCCAGCAGCCAAGATCGGGTGCGGGGGACAGTCAACAATGAGCAGTTCTTC	CASSQDRVRGTVNNEQFF
NA	NA	TRBJ2-5	TRBV18	TGTGCCAGCTCACCACGGGAGACCCAGTACTTC	CASSPRETQYF
NA	NA	TRBJ2-3	TRBV5-1	TGCGCCAGCAGCCCCAACGTCTGGGTGCCTGGGGGACTTAGCACAGATACGCAGTATTTT	CASSPNVWVPGGLSTDTQYF
TRBD1	NA	TRBJ1-2	TRBV27	TGTGCCAGCAGTCGGACAGGGTCCGGCTACACCTTC	CASSRTGSGYTF
TRBD1	NA	TRBJ2-5	TRBV7-2	TGTGCCAGCAGCTTTCGGGACAGCGGATACGAGACCCAGTACTTC	CASSFRDSGYETQYF
NA	NA	TRBJ2-3	TRBV7-9	TGTGCCAGCGCCCCTAGCACAGATACGCAGTATTTT	CASAPSTDTQYF
NA	NA	TRBJ2-2	TRBV5-1	TGCGCCAGTAAGACAGGGACTAACACCGGGGAGCTGTTTTTT	CASKTGTNTGELFF
NA	NA	TRBJ2-1	TRBV5-4	TGTGCCAGCAGCTTGGCCAGTAGTCTGGGGGGCAGCTCCTACAATGAGCAGTTCTTC	CASSLASSLGGSSYNEQFF
NA	NA	TRBJ1-5	TRBV7-9	TGTGCCAGCAGCTTAGGCGTTGGTGAGGGCAATCAGCCCCAGCATTTT	CASSLGVGEGNQPQHF
NA	NA	TRBJ2-4	TRBV10-2	TGCGCCAGCAGGCCGACCGGGCCCTTAATAGCCAAAAACATTCAGTACTTC	CASRPTGPLIAKNIQYF
NA	NA	TRBJ2-1	TRBV19	TGTGCCAGTAGTCGCGCGGGGAATTACAATGAGCAGTTCTTC	CASSRAGNYNEQFF
NA	NA	TRBJ2-5	TRBV5-1	TGCGCCAGCAGCTTTAGTGGTGAGACCCAGTACTTC	CASSFSGETQYF
NA	NA	TRBJ2-7	TRBV5-4	TGTGCCAGCAGCTTGCCGGGAAATTACGAGCAGTACTTC	CASSLPGNYEQYF
NA	NA	TRBJ2-7	TRBV28	TGTGCCACCAGAGAGGACAGTGGGAGCTACGAGCAGTACTTC	CATREDSGSYEQYF
NA	once	TRBJ2-1	TRBV7-2	TGTGCCAGCAGCTCTGCCGGGACTTACAATGAGCAGTTCTTC	CASSSAGTYNEQFF
NA	NA	TRBJ2-5	TRBV5-1	TGCGCCAGCAGCAGTCAATACCCACAAGAGACCCAGTACTTC	CASSSQYPQETQYF
NA	few	TRBJ2-1	TRBV19	TGTGCCAGTAGTATCCGACCCCTAACCATTGAGCAGTTCTTC	CASSIRPLTIEQFF
TRBD1	NA	TRBJ2-7	TRBV4-1	TGCGCCAGCAGCCAGGGCGGACAGGGTATCTCCTACGAGCAGTACTTC	CASSQGGQGISYEQYF
NA	NA	TRBJ1-1	TRBV30	TGTGCCTGGAGCCACTACAGGGTGACGAACACTGAAGCTTTCTTT	CAWSHYRVTNTEAFF
NA	NA	TRBJ2-5	TRBV7-2	TGTGCCAGCAGCTCCTCCCCTCGGGAGACCCAGTACTTC	CASSSSPRETQYF
NA	NA	TRBJ2-2	TRBV18	TGTGCCAGCTCACTCCCGAACACCGGGGAGCTGTTTTTT	CASSLPNTGELFF
NA	few	TRBJ1-2	TRBV6-6	TGTGCCAGCAGACACGACAGCAATGCTAACTATGGCTACACCTTC	CASRHDSNANYGYTF
NA	NA	TRBJ2-1	TRBV2	TGTGCCAGCAGTGGGGAACAGCACAATGAGCAGTTCTTC	CASSGEQHNEQFF
NA	NA	TRBJ2-5	TRBV5-1	TGCGCCAGCAGCCCCGTGGGGTCTCCGGAAGAGACCCAGTACTTC	CASSPVGSPEETQYF
NA	NA	TRBJ1-2	TRBV27	TGTGCCAGCGAGGGGGTGAGAGGCTATGGCTACACCTTC	CASEGVRGYGYTF
NA	NA	TRBJ1-3	TRBV5-4	TGTGCCAGCAGCTTGGGGGGGCCAGCCTCTGGAAACACCATATATTTT	CASSLGGPASGNTIYF
NA	NA	TRBJ1-1	TRBV29-1	TGCAGCGCCAGGACAACGAACACTGAAGCTTTCTTT	CSARTTNTEAFF